This section outlines one TCR beta chain sequence together with its context. This clone was seen just once. Its antigen is currently not known. It has no much larger one-base neighbor in the sample; base qualities were not kept. The sample comes from a study of T cell responses to AZD1222 COVID-19 vaccine (dated by TCRdb to the early 2020s). Turning to the overall study: A total of around 240 trial participants underwent TCR sequencing, of whom about 200 had received two doses of AZD1222 and some 26 had received two doses of the MenACWY control vaccine. Trial participants were enrolled by age into subgroups of 18-55, 56-69 and 70-plus years, and about 150, 27 and 61 TCR-sequenced participants, respectively, were included in these subgroups.

Read against the paper, the sample's time point label means: about 28 days (+/-7) after the second vaccine dose. AZD1222 recipients whose second dose came at about 4 weeks and those whose second dose came at about 12 weeks were combined into one group, since spike-specific TCR depth and breadth did not differ between the two schedules. Vaccinee samples were obtained from the UK trials COV001 and COV002, which included a single-blind randomized controlled phase 2/3 trial of AZD1222 (ChAdOx1 nCoV-19) in healthy adults. Trial participant PBMC samples were collected at day 0 and day 28 after the second dose for TCRbeta chain sequencing. There are 11 amino acids in the CDR3, from cysteine to phenylalanine inclusive. Only the CDR3 DNA stays, 33 bases, in frame from base 1. CDR1 and CDR2 are drawn from the germline V gene (reference sequence): MNHEY, SMNVEV. V is clipped by 4 bases and J by 8 bases, and the sequence between their germline boundaries is 5 bases long.

Findings and caveats that apply to the study as a whole: The vaccine-associated CD4 TCRs covered the entire spike protein, and the dominant responses fell in regions 160-218 and 743-854. A significant rise in spike-specific TCR breadth and depth was observed after two AZD1222 doses relative to day 0 and relative to MenACWY recipients. Because no day 14 peak-response samples were available, repertoires were characterized only after the peak T cell response. Most participants were white British and females outnumbered males, and the authors suggested that clonal diversity may have been underestimated. In the small 56-69-year group, the increase in depth fell short of significance, most likely because of low power. Conclusions about previously exposed vaccinees were limited because only 5 or 6 AZD1222 recipients were SARS-CoV-2 seropositive at baseline. Epitopes outside the regions mutated in the B.1.351 and B.1.1.7 variants were reportedly recognized by nearly half of the unique spike-specific TCRs.

The CDR3 regions of human TCRbeta chains were analyzed by immunosequencing. In the authors' own workflow: TCRs in the repertoires were compared against a reference library of SARS-CoV-2-specific TCRs that had been generated with the MIRA antigen-specificity platform. Breadth was defined as the fraction of unique TCRs that were SARS-CoV-2-associated. Depth was defined as the fraction of total T cells that were SARS-CoV-2-associated. Using the MIRA data, each spike-specific TCR was assigned both to the spike region to which the TCR was reactive and to a CD4 or CD8 class. Log10-transformed breadth and depth values were compared by one-way ANOVA with Sidak's multiple comparisons tests. This immuneACCESS table, as held by TCRdb, lists in-frame sequences with V and J called but not all clones. Of the missing ones, under half trace to an unresolved V gene in checked studies; the others have no known cause. Clone size and the V and J calls come from that table; the DNA yielded D and trimming. For this sample the table gives roughly 100,000 clones, of which more than 85% were detected only once. About 8.1% of the sample comes from the top ten.

The sequencing here drew on peripheral blood, taken 28 days after the second AZD1222 dose. The chain joins TRBV27 to TRBJ1-4; the D gene lacks a confident call. The source is an adult who received the AZD1222 COVID-19 vaccine. The nucleotides are TGTGCCAGCAGTTCCGCGGAAAAACTGTTTTTT. Its protein product is CASSSAEKLFF.